This note documents a single T cell receptor beta chain sequence. Its antigen is still unknown. Germline V lookup: CDR1 SGHNT, CDR2 YYREEE (reference sequence). The CDR3 is 14 amino acids. V was cut by 1 base and J by 0 bases, with 6 bases left in between. This record belongs to a study of cytomegalovirus exposure and HLA in healthy donors. Study results and limitations: The study found most TCR sequences rare, yet found some public TCRs in many donors. Later findings reportedly placed an Asian-associated ancestry cluster below the approximately 670-donor mean for N-insertions. Later analysis demonstrated an association between a missense DCLRE1C variant and TCR beta V- and J-gene trimming.

The PCR made use of 60 Vbeta and 13 Jbeta primers. Some clones are missing from TCRdb's copy, which holds only in-frame ones; the method was immunoSEQ multiplex PCR. The sample consists of roughly 150,000 clones, 85% of them appearing once. V is TRBV5-4 and J is TRBJ2-3; a possible D gene is TRBD2 (6 bases). The TCR comes from a boy younger than 10 in good health and CMV-seronegative. Sample: PBMCs. The CDR3 DNA sequence: TGTGCCAGCAGCTTGCGGGGGAGCACAGATACGCAGTATTTT. It is translated as CASSLRGSTDTQYF. Based on the CDR3 plus reference TRBV5-4 and TRBJ2-3, the full variable domain is ETGVTQSPTHLIKTRGQQVTLRCSSQSGHNTVSWYQQALGQGPQFIFQYYREEENGRGNFPPRFSGLQFPNYSSELNVNALELDDSALYLCASSLRGSTDTQYFGPGTRLTVL.